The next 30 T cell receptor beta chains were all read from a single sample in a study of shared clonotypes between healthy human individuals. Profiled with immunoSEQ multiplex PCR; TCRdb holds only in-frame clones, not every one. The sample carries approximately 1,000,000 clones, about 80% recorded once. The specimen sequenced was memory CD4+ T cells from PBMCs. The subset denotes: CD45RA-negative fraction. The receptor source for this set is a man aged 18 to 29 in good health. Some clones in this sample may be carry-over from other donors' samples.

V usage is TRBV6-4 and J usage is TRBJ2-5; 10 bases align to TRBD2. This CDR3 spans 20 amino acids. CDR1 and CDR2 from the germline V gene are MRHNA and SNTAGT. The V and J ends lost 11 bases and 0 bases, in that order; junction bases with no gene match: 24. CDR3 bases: TGTGCCGACAGAGGGACGGGTAGGGCTAGCGGGAGACCGTACCAAGAGACCCAGTACTTC. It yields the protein CADRGTGRASGRPYQETQYF.

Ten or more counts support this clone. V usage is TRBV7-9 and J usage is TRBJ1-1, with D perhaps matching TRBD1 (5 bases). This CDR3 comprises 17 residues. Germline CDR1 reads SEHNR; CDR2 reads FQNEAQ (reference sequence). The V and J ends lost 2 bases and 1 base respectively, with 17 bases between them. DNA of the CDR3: TGTGCCAGCAGCTTACCTTACCGCAGGGCCCCGAACACTGAAGCTTTCTTT. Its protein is CASSLPYRRAPNTEAFF.

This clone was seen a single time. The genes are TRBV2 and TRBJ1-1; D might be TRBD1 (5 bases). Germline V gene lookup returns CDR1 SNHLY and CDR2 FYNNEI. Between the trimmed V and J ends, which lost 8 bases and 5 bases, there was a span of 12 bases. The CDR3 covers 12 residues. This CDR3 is CASGRGWTEAFF. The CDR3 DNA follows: TGTGCCAGCGGGAGGGGATGGACTGAAGCTTTCTTT. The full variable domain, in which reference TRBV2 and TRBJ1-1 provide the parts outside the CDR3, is EPEVTQTPSHQVTQMGQEVILRCVPISNHLYFYWYRQILGQKVEFLVSFYNNEISEKSEIFDDQFSVERPDGSNFTLKIRSTKLEDSAMYFCASGRGWTEAFFGQGTRLTVV.

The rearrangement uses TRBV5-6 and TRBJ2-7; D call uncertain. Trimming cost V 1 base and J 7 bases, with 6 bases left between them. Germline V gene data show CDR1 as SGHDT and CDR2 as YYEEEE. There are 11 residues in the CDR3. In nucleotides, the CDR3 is TGTGCCAGCAGCTTGAGGCGGGAGCAGTACTTC. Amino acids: CASSLRREQYF.

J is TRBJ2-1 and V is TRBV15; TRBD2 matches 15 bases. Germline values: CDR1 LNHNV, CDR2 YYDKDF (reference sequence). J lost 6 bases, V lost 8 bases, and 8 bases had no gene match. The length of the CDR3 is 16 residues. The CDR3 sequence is CATSRTSGRAGNEQFF. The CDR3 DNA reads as TGTGCCACCTCCAGGACTAGCGGGAGGGCGGGCAATGAGCAGTTCTTC.

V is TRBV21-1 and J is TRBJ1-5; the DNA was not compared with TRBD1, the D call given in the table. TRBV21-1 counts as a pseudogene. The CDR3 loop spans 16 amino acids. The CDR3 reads CASSKQGQGAHQPQHF. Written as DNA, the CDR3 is TGTGCCAGCAGCAAACAAGGACAGGGGGCCCATCAGCCCCAGCATTTT.

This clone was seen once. The CDR3 loop is CASSGWDLATDTQYF. CDR3 DNA sequence: TGTGCCAGCAGCGGGTGGGACTTAGCCACAGATACGCAGTATTTT. The V gene is TRBV7-9, the J gene TRBJ2-3; D might be TRBD2 (6 bases). The CDR3 totals 15 residues. Per the germline V gene, CDR1 is SEHNR and CDR2 is FQNEAQ (reference sequence). V shed 5 bases and J shed 2 bases, with 14 bases lying between them.

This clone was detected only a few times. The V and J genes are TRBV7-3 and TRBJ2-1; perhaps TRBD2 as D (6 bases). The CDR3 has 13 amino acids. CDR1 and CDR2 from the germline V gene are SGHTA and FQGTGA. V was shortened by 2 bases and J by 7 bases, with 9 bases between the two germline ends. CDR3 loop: CASSLGTENEQFF. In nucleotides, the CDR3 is TGTGCCAGCAGCTTAGGGACTGAGAATGAGCAGTTCTTC.

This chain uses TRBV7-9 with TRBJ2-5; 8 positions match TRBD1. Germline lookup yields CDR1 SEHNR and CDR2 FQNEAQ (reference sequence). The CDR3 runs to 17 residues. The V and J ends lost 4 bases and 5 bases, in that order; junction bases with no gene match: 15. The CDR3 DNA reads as TGTGCCAGCAGCTCAATGCTCGGACAGGGCCCGGGGGAGACCCAGTACTTC. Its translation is CASSSMLGQGPGETQYF.

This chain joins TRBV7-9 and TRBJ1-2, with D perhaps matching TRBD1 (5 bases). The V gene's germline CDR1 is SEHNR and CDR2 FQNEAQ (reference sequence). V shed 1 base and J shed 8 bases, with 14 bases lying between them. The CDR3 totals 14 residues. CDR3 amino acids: CASSLGGGEGGYTF. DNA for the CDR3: TGTGCCAGCAGCTTAGGCGGGGGGGAAGGCGGCTACACCTTC. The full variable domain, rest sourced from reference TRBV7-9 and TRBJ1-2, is DTGVSQNPRHKITKRGQNVTFRCDPISEHNRLYWYRQTLGQGPEFLTYFQNEAQLEKSRLLSDRFSAERPKGSFSTLEIQRTEQGDSAMYLCASSLGGGEGGYTFGSGTRLTVV.

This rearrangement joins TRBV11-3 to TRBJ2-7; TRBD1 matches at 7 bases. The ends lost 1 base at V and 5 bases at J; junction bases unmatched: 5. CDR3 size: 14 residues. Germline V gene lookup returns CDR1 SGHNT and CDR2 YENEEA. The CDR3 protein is CASSLGNRGDEQYF. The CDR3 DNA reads TGTGCCAGCAGCTTAGGGAACAGGGGTGACGAGCAGTACTTC.

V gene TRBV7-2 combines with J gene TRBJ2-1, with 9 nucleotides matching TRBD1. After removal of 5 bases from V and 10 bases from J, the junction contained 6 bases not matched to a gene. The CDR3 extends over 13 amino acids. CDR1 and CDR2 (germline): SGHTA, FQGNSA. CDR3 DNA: TGTGCCAGCAGCAAATACAGGGGGCGGGAGCAGTTCTTC. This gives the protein CASSKYRGREQFF.

CDR3 residues: CASSTGLAGLTQYF. CDR3 DNA: TGTGCCAGCAGTACGGGACTAGCGGGATTGACGCAGTATTTT. The chain combines TRBV6-5 with TRBJ2-3; 13 bases fit TRBD2. The V and J ends lost 5 bases and 9 bases, in that order; junction bases with no gene match: 5. The CDR3 loop spans 14 amino acids. Germline V gene lookup returns CDR1 MNHEY and CDR2 SVGAGI.

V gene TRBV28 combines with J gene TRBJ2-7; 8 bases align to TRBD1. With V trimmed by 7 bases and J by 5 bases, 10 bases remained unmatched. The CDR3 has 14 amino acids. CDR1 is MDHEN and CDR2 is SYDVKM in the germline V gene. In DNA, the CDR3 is TGTGCCAGCATACCAATCAGGGACAGGAACGAGCAGTACTTC. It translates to CASIPIRDRNEQYF.

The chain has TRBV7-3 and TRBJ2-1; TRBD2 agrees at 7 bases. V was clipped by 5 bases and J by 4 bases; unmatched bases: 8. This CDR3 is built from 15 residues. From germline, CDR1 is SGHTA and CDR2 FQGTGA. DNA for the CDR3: TGTGCCAGCAGCCTGGGACTATCTCAATACAATGAGCAGTTCTTC. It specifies CASSLGLSQYNEQFF. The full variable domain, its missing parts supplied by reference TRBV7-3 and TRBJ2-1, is GAGVSQTPSNKVTEKGKYVELRCDPISGHTALYWYRQSLGQGPEFLIYFQGTGAADDSGLPNDRFFAVRPEGSVSTLKIQRTERGDSAVYLCASSLGLSQYNEQFFGPGTRLTVL.

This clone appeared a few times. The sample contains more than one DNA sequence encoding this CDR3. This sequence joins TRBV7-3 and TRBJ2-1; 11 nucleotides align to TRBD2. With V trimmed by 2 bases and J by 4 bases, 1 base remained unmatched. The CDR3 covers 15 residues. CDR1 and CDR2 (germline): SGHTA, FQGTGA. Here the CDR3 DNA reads TGTGCCAGCAGCTTACTAGCGGGAGGATACAATGAGCAGTTCTTC. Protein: CASSLLAGGYNEQFF. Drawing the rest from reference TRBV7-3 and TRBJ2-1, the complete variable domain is GAGVSQTPSNKVTEKGKYVELRCDPISGHTALYWYRQSLGQGPEFLIYFQGTGAADDSGLPNDRFFAVRPEGSVSTLKIQRTERGDSAVYLCASSLLAGGYNEQFFGPGTRLTVL.

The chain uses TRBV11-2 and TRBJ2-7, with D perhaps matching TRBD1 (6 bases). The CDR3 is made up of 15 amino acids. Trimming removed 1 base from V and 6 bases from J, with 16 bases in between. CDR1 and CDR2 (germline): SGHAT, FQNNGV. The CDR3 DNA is TGTGCCAGCAGCTTAGTGGGGTTGGGGGCGAGCGAGCAGTACTTC. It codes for CASSLVGLGASEQYF. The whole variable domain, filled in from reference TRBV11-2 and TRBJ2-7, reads EAGVAQSPRYKIIEKRQSVAFWCNPISGHATLYWYQQILGQGPKLLIQFQNNGVVDDSQLPKDRFSAERLKGVDSTLKIQPAKLEDSAVYLCASSLVGLGASEQYFGPGTRLTVT.

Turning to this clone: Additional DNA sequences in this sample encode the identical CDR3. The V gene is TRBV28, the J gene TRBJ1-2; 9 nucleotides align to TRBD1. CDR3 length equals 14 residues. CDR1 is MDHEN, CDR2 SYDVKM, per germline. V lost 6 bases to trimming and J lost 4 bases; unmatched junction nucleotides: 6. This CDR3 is CASSSTGGSYGYTF. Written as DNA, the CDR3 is TGTGCCAGCAGCTCTACAGGGGGCAGCTATGGCTACACCTTC.

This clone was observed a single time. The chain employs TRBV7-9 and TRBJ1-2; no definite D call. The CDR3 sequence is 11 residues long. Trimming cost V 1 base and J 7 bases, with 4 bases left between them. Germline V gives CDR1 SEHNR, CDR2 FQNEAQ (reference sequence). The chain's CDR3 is CASSLDVGYTF. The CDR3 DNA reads TGTGCCAGCAGCTTAGACGTTGGCTACACCTTC. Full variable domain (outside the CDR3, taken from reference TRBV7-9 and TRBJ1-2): DTGVSQNPRHKITKRGQNVTFRCDPISEHNRLYWYRQTLGQGPEFLTYFQNEAQLEKSRLLSDRFSAERPKGSFSTLEIQRTEQGDSAMYLCASSLDVGYTFGSGTRLTVV.

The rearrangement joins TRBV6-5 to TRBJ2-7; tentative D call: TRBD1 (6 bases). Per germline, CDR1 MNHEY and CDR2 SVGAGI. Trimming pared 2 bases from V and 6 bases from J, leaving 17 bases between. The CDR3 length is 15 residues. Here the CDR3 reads CASSYLGHIQAEQYF. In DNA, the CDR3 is TGTGCCAGCAGTTACCTGGGACACATTCAAGCCGAGCAGTACTTC.

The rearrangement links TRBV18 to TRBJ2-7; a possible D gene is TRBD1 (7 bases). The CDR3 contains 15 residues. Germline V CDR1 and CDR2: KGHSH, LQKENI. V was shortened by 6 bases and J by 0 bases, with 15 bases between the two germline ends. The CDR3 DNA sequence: TGTGCCAGCTCGCCCACAGGGGACTCCTCCTACGAGCAGTACTTC. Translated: CASSPTGDSSYEQYF.

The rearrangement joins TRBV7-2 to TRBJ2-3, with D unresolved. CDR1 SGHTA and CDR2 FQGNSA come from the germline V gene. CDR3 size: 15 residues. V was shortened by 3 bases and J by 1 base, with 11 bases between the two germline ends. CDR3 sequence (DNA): TGTGCCAGCAGCTTTACCCGGATTGGCACAGATACGCAGTATTTT. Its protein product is CASSFTRIGTDTQYF.

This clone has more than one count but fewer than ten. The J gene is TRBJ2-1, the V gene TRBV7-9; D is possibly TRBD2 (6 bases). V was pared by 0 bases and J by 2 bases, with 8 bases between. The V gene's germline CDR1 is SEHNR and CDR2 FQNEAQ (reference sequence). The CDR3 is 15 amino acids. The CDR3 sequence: CASSLAGSPYNEQFF. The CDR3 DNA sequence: TGTGCCAGCAGCTTAGCCGGGAGCCCCTACAATGAGCAGTTCTTC.

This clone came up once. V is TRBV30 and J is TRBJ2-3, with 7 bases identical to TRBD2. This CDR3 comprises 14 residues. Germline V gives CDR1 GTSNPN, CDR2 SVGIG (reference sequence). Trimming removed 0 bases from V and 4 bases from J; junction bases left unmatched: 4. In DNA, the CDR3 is TGTGCCTGGAGTGTCGGCGGGAGCTCAGATACGCAGTATTTT. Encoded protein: CAWSVGGSSDTQYF.

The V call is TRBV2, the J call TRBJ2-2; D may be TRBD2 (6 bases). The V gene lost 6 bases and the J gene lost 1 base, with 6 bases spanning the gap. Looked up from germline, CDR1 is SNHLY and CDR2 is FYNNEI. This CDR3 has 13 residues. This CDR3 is CASRTRNTGELFF. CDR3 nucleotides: TGTGCCAGCAGGACTAGGAACACCGGGGAGCTGTTTTTT.

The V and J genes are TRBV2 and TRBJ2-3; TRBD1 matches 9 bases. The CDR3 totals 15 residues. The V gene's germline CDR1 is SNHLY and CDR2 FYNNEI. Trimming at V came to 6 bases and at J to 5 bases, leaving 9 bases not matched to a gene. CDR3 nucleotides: TGTGCCAGCAGATTAAACAGGGGGCTTGTAGATACGCAGTATTTT. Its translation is CASRLNRGLVDTQYF.

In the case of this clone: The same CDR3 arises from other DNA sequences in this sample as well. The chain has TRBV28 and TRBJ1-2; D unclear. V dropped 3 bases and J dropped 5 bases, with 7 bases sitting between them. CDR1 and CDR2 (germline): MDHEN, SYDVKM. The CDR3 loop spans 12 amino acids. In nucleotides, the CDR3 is TGTGCCAGCAGTTTGAATAATTATGGCTACACCTTC. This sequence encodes CASSLNNYGYTF.

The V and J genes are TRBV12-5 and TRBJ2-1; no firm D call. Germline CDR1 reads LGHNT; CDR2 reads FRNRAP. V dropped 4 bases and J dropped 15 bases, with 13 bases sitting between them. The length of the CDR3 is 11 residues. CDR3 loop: CASGSLDSRFF. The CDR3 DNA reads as TGTGCTAGTGGTTCCCTCGATTCCCGGTTCTTC.

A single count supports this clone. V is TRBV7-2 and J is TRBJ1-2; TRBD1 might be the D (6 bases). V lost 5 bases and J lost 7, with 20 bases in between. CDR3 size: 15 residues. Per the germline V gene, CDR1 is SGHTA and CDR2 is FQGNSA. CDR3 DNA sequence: TGTGCCAGCAGCCCCACTCGGGGGCTAGAAAGTGGCTACACCTTC. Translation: CASSPTRGLESGYTF.

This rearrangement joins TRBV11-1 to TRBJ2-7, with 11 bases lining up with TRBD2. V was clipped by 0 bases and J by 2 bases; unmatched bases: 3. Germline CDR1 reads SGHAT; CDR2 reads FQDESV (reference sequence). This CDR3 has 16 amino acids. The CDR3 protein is CASSLATSGVTYEQYF. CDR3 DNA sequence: TGTGCCAGCAGCTTAGCGACTAGCGGGGTAACCTACGAGCAGTACTTC. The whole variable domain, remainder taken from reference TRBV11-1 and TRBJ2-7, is EAEVAQSPRYKITEKSQAVAFWCDPISGHATLYWYRQILGQGPELLVQFQDESVVDDSQLPKDRFSAERLKGVDSTLKIQPAELGDSAMYLCASSLATSGVTYEQYFGPGTRLTVT.